This T cell receptor (beta chain) appears in the sequencing data of a study of shared clonotypes between healthy human individuals. The study separated CD4+ cells into CD45RA+ naive and CD45RA-negative memory subsets. For this clone: Its target is not known.

V trimming: 4 bases; J trimming: 3 bases; junction bases outside the gene matches: 16. Germline-derived CDR1 and CDR2 are SGHRS and YFSETQ. This CDR3 spans 18 amino acids. Sequencing was performed with immunoSEQ multiplex PCR; in TCRdb, only in-frame clones are kept and a portion is missing. The sample has over a million clones, 75% to 85% seen once. Study-wide results and limits: Around 4.9% of naive CD4 clonotypes were shared across several donors.

The sample taken for sequencing was memory CD4+ T cells from PBMCs. Subset noted: CD45RA-negative fraction. The chain joins TRBV5-1 to TRBJ2-5, with 9 positions matching TRBD2. This receptor was obtained from a man between 18 and 29 years old in good health. Some clones in this sample may be carry-over from other donors' samples. The CDR3 DNA reads as TGCGCCAGCAGCCCTCGTTATTTGCGGGAGGGCCTTGAAGAGACCCAGTACTTC. Protein sequence: CASSPRYLREGLEETQYF.